The clone carrying this T cell receptor beta chain was observed many times. CDR3 regions of TCR beta were amplified from RNA transcripts. Second-round multiplex PCR came after first-round RT-PCR with HTBI primers. TCRdb analysed the multiplex PCR reads with MiXCR anew, one entry per CDR3 protein. The sample consists of 400,000 to 500,000 distinct CDR3 sequences, 20% to 25% of them appearing once. The data are from a study of Graves' ophthalmopathy and Graves' hyperthyroidism. The ends were cut back, 5 bases at V and 7 bases at J, with 15 bases in the middle. The CDR3 consists of 15 residues. Per the germline V gene, CDR1 is MDHEN and CDR2 is SYDVKM.

The sequence was collected from a woman aged 18-29 years with stable Graves' hyperthyroidism. This sequence joins TRBV28 and TRBJ1-6; no reliable D call. The sample comprised peripheral blood. As DNA, the CDR3 is TGTGCCAGCAGTCTCTCCCGGGGTAGAAATTCACCCCTCCACTTT. Residues: CASSLSRGRNSPLHF.